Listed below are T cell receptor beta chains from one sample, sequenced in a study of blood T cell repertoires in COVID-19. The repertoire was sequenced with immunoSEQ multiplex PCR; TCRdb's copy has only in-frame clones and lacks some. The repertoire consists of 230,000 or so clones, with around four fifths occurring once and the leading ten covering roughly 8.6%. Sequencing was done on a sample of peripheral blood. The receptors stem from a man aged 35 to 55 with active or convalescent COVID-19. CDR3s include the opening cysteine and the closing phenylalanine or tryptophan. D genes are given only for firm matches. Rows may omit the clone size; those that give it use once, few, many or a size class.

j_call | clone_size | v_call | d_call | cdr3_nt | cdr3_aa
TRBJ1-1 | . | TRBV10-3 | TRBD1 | TGTGCCATCAGTGGCACGGGACAGTCCTTAAGGACTGAAGCTTTCTTT | CAISGTGQSLRTEAFF
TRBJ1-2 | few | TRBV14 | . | TGTGCCAGCAGCCCCGGGACTGACTATGGCTACACCTTC | CASSPGTDYGYTF
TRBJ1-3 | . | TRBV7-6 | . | TGTGCCAGCAGCCCGAGAGGACACGGGAGCTCTGGAAACACCATATATTTT | CASSPRGHGSSGNTIYF
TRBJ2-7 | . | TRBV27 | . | TGTGCCAGCAGCCATACCTACGCGGCTGGTGCGTACGAGCAGTACTTC | CASSHTYAAGAYEQYF
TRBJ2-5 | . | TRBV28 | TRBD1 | TGTGCCAGCAGTTCCCCTCCCTCAGGGGGCGGAGAGACCCAGTACTTC | CASSSPPSGGGETQYF
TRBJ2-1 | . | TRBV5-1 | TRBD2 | TGCGCCAGCAGCAAAGGGACTAGCGGCCTCTACAATGAGCAGTTCTTC | CASSKGTSGLYNEQFF
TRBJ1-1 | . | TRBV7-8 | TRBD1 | TGTTCCAAGGGACAGGGACAGGGGTTCACTGAAGCTTTCTTT | CSKGQGQGFTEAFF
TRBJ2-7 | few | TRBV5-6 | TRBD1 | TGTGCCAGCAGCTCTGCGGGGACAGGGGAGTACGAGCAGTACTTC | CASSSAGTGEYEQYF
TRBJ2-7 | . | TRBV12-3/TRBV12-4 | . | TGTGCCAGCAGTTCCTCAGGGTACGAGCAGTACTTC | CASSSSGYEQYF
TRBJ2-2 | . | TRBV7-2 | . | TGTGCCAGCAGCTTAGTCGCAGGCCTCGAGCTGTTTTTT | CASSLVAGLELFF
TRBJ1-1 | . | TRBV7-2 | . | TGTGCCAGCAGCTTAGAGGACAGATATAACACTGAAGCTTTCTTT | CASSLEDRYNTEAFF
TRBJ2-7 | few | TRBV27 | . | TGTGCCAGCAGTTTAAAAACTTACGAGCAGTACTTC | CASSLKTYEQYF
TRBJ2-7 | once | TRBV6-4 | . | TGTGCCAGCAGGGCTCTAGCGACACACACCTACGAGCAGTACTTC | CASRALATHTYEQYF
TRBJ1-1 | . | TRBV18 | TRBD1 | TGTGCCAGCTCACATCTACAGGGGGGCACTGAAGCTTTCTTT | CASSHLQGGTEAFF
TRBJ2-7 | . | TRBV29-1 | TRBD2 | TGCAGCGTTTACACTAGCGGGAGGGGGGACGAGCAGTACTTC | CSVYTSGRGDEQYF
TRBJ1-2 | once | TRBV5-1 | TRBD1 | TGCGCCAGCAGTTATACAGGGGGCCGCGACTATGGCTACACCTTC | CASSYTGGRDYGYTF
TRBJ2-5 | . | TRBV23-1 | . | TGCGCCAGCAATTCAATCCGGGGACAAGAGACCCAGTACTTC | CASNSIRGQETQYF